These 26 T cell receptor beta chains were all obtained from the same sample, sequenced in a study of graft-versus-host responses after intestinal transplantation. Their antigens are not known. Clones were sequenced by immunoSEQ multiplex PCR, and TCRdb holds only the in-frame ones, with some missing. The table includes just under 50,000 clones, approximately 84% detected once. The sequenced sample was unstimulated CD4+ T cells sorted from spleen or lymph node cells, obtained before transplant. The receptors come from a human donor who was the organ donor for an intestinal transplant.

This chain connects TRBV12-5 to TRBJ2-1; 9 bases line up with TRBD2. V gave up 3 bases and J gave up 5 bases; unmatched junction bases: 11. This CDR3 is 17 amino acids long. Looked up from germline, CDR1 is LGHNT and CDR2 is FRNRAP. The CDR3, as DNA: TGTGCTAGTGGTTTAATAGCGGGAGTATCCCCTAACAATGAGCAGTTCTTC. This codes for CASGLIAGVSPNNEQFF.

The DNA for the CDR3 is TGTGCCAGCTCACCACCGGCCGAAAAACTGTTTTTT. Its protein product is CASSPPAEKLFF. The chain combines TRBV18 with TRBJ1-4; D not certain. From germline, CDR1 is KGHSH and CDR2 LQKENI. V was pared by 0 bases and J by 8 bases, with 4 bases between. This CDR3 comprises 12 residues. Looking up the rest from reference TRBV18 and TRBJ1-4 gives the full variable domain: NAGVMQNPRHLVRRRGQEARLRCSPMKGHSHVYWYRQLPEEGLKFMVYLQKENIIDESGMPKERFSAEFPKEGPSILRIQQVVRGDSAAYFCASSPPAEKLFFGSGTQLSVL.

Comment on this clone: The junction does not match germline at one end; this may be a read error. The genes are TRBV29-1 and TRBJ2-3, with TRBD1 matching 9 bases. From germline, CDR1 is SQVTM and CDR2 ANQGSEA. The CDR3 length is 13 residues. CDR3 nucleotide sequence: TGCAGCTTTGACAGGGGGGGCACAGATACGCAGTATTTT. This codes for CSFDRGGTDTQYF.

Comments on this clone: Distinct nucleotide sequences in the sample also encode this CDR3. The rearrangement links TRBV5-1 to TRBJ2-5, with 9 bases that match TRBD2. Germline V gene lookup returns CDR1 SGHRS and CDR2 YFSETQ. V was pared by 1 base and J by 2 bases, with 0 bases of the junction left unmatched. This CDR3 is 14 amino acids long. The CDR3 nucleotides read TGCGCCAGCAGCTTGACTAGCGGGCAAGAGACCCAGTACTTC. This codes for CASSLTSGQETQYF.

CDR3 coding DNA: TGTGCCAGCAGCCGAGACAGGGCCCCTAAGGGCTATGGCTACACCTTC. Amino acid sequence: CASSRDRAPKGYGYTF. The chain employs TRBV7-9 and TRBJ1-2; 7 bases fit TRBD1. The CDR3 loop spans 16 amino acids. V shed 5 bases and J 4 bases; nucleotides not matched to a gene: 13. Germline-derived CDR1 and CDR2 are SEHNR and FQNEAQ (reference sequence).

The chain links TRBV6-1 to TRBJ2-7; TRBD1 matches at 9 bases. The CDR3 has 17 amino acids. The germline V gene has CDR1 MNHNS and CDR2 SASEGT. Trimming removed 4 bases from V and 7 bases from J; junction bases left unmatched: 17. The CDR3 loop is CASSAPGTGILRGEQYF. CDR3 nucleotide sequence: TGTGCCAGCAGTGCCCCCGGGACAGGGATTTTGCGGGGTGAGCAGTACTTC.

This chain links TRBV19 with TRBJ2-3, with 12 bases fitting TRBD2. Germline V gene lookup returns CDR1 LNHDA and CDR2 SQIVND (reference sequence). The CDR3 spans 16 residues. Losses at the gene ends were 7 bases for V and 5 bases for J; bases not matched to a gene: 10. The CDR3 loop reads CASMRSSGGGRDTQYF. The CDR3 DNA is TGTGCCAGTATGAGGTCTAGCGGGGGGGGAAGAGATACGCAGTATTTT.

The CDR3 bases are TGCAGCGTTGCGTCGTACAGGGGGCTCTCTGGCTACACCTTC. This sequence encodes CSVASYRGLSGYTF. The chain joins TRBV29-1 to TRBJ1-2; 9 bases fit TRBD1. V dropped 4 bases and J dropped 7; count of bases not matched to a gene: 10. Germline-derived CDR1 and CDR2 are SQVTM and ANQGSEA. CDR3 size: 14 residues. Using reference TRBV29-1 and TRBJ1-2 for the parts outside the CDR3, the full variable domain is SAVISQKPSRDICQRGTSLTIQCQVDSQVTMMFWYRQQPGQSLTLIATANQGSEATYESGFVIDKFPISRPNLTFSTLTVSNMSPEDSSIYLCSVASYRGLSGYTFGSGTRLTVV.

This clone was observed once. The chain links TRBV6-5 to TRBJ1-5; D might be TRBD1 (5 bases). The CDR3 has 15 amino acids. V was cut by 0 bases and J by 7 bases, with 13 bases left in between. The germline V gene encodes CDR1 MNHEY and CDR2 SVGAGI. The CDR3 loop is CASSYSRGAGQPQHF. The CDR3 nucleotides are TGTGCCAGCAGTTACTCGAGAGGGGCAGGGCAGCCCCAGCATTTT.

The chain recombines TRBV19 with TRBJ2-1; tentative D call: TRBD2 (5 bases). The V gene lost 4 bases and the J gene lost 0 bases, with 13 bases spanning the gap. The CDR3 contains 16 residues. Germline V gives CDR1 LNHDA, CDR2 SQIVND (reference sequence). The chain's CDR3 is CASSRSGRSSYNEQFF. The CDR3 coding sequence is TGTGCCAGTAGTAGATCTGGGAGAAGCTCCTACAATGAGCAGTTCTTC.

The chain recombines TRBV7-9 with TRBJ1-1; the D gene is possibly TRBD1 (5 bases). CDR1 is SEHNR, CDR2 FQNEAQ, per germline (reference sequence). Trimming took 5 bases from V and 4 from J, leaving 8 bases between them. This CDR3 has 12 amino acids. CDR3 protein: CASSSRVTEAFF. The CDR3 DNA reads TGTGCCAGCAGCAGCAGGGTCACTGAAGCTTTCTTT.

This clone has just one count. The genes are TRBV2 and TRBJ2-1, with D hard to call. V was cut by 2 bases and J by 6 bases, with 2 bases left in between. The CDR3 contains 11 residues. CDR1 SNHLY and CDR2 FYNNEI come from the germline V gene. The DNA for the CDR3 is TGTGCCAGCAGTGAACGCAATGAGCAGTTCTTC. Residues: CASSERNEQFF.

This rearrangement joins TRBV14 to TRBJ1-2; no definite D call. This CDR3 region has 13 residues. V dropped 4 bases and J dropped 5 bases, with 11 bases sitting between them. Germline CDR1 and CDR2: SGHDN and FVKESK. CDR3: CASSPWEDYGYTF. The CDR3 bases are TGTGCCAGCAGCCCCTGGGAAGATTATGGCTACACCTTC.

The chain uses TRBV9 and TRBJ1-1; D is ambiguous. Germline V CDR1 and CDR2: SGDLS, YYNGEE. The CDR3 is 12 amino acids. V was shortened by 7 bases and J by 5 bases, with 12 bases between the two germline ends. CDR3 region: CASARRETEAFF. The CDR3 coding sequence is TGTGCCAGCGCCCGGAGGGAAACTGAAGCTTTCTTT. Variable domain in full (rest from reference TRBV9 and TRBJ1-1): DSGVTQTPKHLITATGQRVTLRCSPRSGDLSVYWYQQSLDQGLQFLIQYYNGEERAKGNILERFSAQQFPDLHSELNLSSLELGDSALYFCASARRETEAFFGQGTRLTVV.

V is TRBV5-4 and J is TRBJ1-6; 7 nucleotides align to TRBD1. From germline, CDR1 is SGHNT and CDR2 YYREEE (reference sequence). The CDR3 has 18 residues. The V and J ends lost 4 bases and 10 bases, in that order; junction bases with no gene match: 20. The CDR3: CASSHNPGRGNFPSPLHF. DNA of the CDR3: TGTGCCAGCAGCCACAACCCGGGCAGGGGGAATTTTCCATCACCCCTCCACTTT.

This clone was found a few times. The chain links TRBV2 to TRBJ2-2, with TRBD2 matching 12 bases. Germline V gene lookup returns CDR1 SNHLY and CDR2 FYNNEI. The J segment lost 4 bases and the V segment lost 4 bases, leaving 1 base of the junction unmatched. The CDR3 spans 15 residues. In nucleotides, the CDR3 is TGTGCCAGCAGTGCTAGCGGGGGGGCCACCGGGGAGCTGTTTTTT. Translating it yields CASSASGGATGELFF.

The V gene is TRBV6-5, the J gene TRBJ1-2, with TRBD1 matching 7 bases. This CDR3 has 14 residues. The junction had 8 bases not matched to a gene; V was cut back by 6 bases and J by 4 bases. The germline V gene has CDR1 MNHEY and CDR2 SVGAGI. Here the CDR3 reads CASSRGEDVYGYTF. CDR3 DNA sequence: TGTGCCAGCAGCAGGGGGGAGGACGTCTATGGCTACACCTTC.

This clone was observed once. The V and J genes are TRBV30 and TRBJ1-2; TRBD1 agrees at 10 bases. This CDR3 is built from 15 residues. From germline, CDR1 is GTSNPN and CDR2 SVGIG (reference sequence). V trimming: 3 bases; J trimming: 8 bases; junction bases outside the gene matches: 12. Written as DNA, the CDR3 is TGTGCCTGGAGGGGGGGGACAGGGGCGGTTGAAGGCTACACCTTC. It yields the protein CAWRGGTGAVEGYTF.

This clone has just one count. The J gene is TRBJ2-7, the V gene TRBV7-2; 12 nucleotides align to TRBD2. V was pared by 2 bases and J by 5 bases, with 7 bases of the junction left unmatched. Germline V gives CDR1 SGHTA, CDR2 FQGNSA. CDR3 length equals 16 residues. CDR3 bases: TGTGCCAGCAGCTTACGGCTAGCGGGGGGGCCCCACGAGCAGTACTTC. This encodes CASSLRLAGGPHEQYF.

The chain has TRBV30 and TRBJ2-6; 8 nucleotides align to TRBD1. Trimming took 1 base from V and 0 from J; bases not matched to a gene: 8. From germline, CDR1 is GTSNPN and CDR2 SVGIG (reference sequence). CDR3 length: 18 amino acids. CDR3 sequence (DNA): TGTGCCTGGAGTGGACAGGGGCAACAAAACTCTGGGGCCAACGTCCTGACTTTC. Protein product: CAWSGQGQQNSGANVLTF.

The V call is TRBV6-5, the J call TRBJ1-3; D remains unclear. The CDR3 spans 12 residues. Trimming pared 5 bases from V and 4 bases from J, leaving 6 bases between. Germline V CDR1 and CDR2: MNHEY, SVGAGI. The CDR3 nucleotides read TGTGCCAGCAGTGAAAGAGGAAACACCATATATTTT. Protein: CASSERGNTIYF.

This clone was seen a handful of times. The chain couples TRBV30 to TRBJ1-2; the D is unclear. Germline-derived CDR1 and CDR2 are GTSNPN and SVGIG (reference sequence). V lost 3 bases and J lost 1, with 9 bases in between. The CDR3 runs 13 residues. CDR3 sequence: CAWRRSLNYGYTF. In nucleotides, the CDR3 is TGTGCCTGGAGACGGAGTCTTAACTATGGCTACACCTTC.

This chain connects TRBV7-2 to TRBJ2-2, with TRBD1 matching over 9 bases. The length of the CDR3 is 17 residues. Germline CDR1 SGHTA, CDR2 FQGNSA. J lost 4 bases, V lost 2 bases, and 8 bases had no gene match. CDR3 bases: TGTGCCAGCAGCTTATTGAGACAGGGGGGGAGCACCGGGGAGCTGTTTTTT. Amino acid sequence: CASSLLRQGGSTGELFF.

The chain joins TRBV2 to TRBJ2-7; 12 bases are a match to TRBD2. Germline assignment: CDR1 SNHLY and CDR2 FYNNEI. The V gene end was trimmed by 1 base and the J gene end by 6 bases; junction bases not matched to a gene: 4. CDR3 length equals 15 residues. CDR3 loop: CASSEGLAGVSEQYF. CDR3 nucleotide sequence: TGTGCCAGCAGTGAAGGACTAGCGGGAGTAAGCGAGCAGTACTTC.

This sequence joins TRBV5-6 and TRBJ2-3; 11 bases align to TRBD2. V dropped 5 bases and J dropped 2; count of bases not matched to a gene: 4. This CDR3 has 15 amino acids. Looked up from germline, CDR1 is SGHDT and CDR2 is YYEEEE. The DNA of the CDR3 is TGTGCCAGCAGACTAGCGGGGGCCCTCACAGATACGCAGTATTTT. It translates to CASRLAGALTDTQYF.

The V and J genes are TRBV2 and TRBJ2-1; TRBD2 agrees at 7 bases. The V gene end was trimmed by 5 bases and the J gene end by 10 bases; junction bases not matched to a gene: 5. This CDR3 has 12 residues. The germline V gene has CDR1 SNHLY and CDR2 FYNNEI. CDR3 sequence reads: CASSRLAGEQFF. The CDR3 bases are TGTGCCAGCAGTCGACTAGCCGGGGAGCAGTTCTTC.